This T cell receptor (beta chain) was captured by sequencing in a study of blood T cell repertoires in COVID-19. Cohort 3 recovered donors had two negative PCRs, clearance, or symptom resolution. The CDR3 is made up of 13 amino acids. The germline CDR1 and CDR2 sequences are MNHEY and SMNVEV (reference sequence). Trimming took 5 bases from V and 3 from J, leaving 8 bases between them. This clone has a single count. Profiled with immunoSEQ multiplex PCR; TCRdb holds only in-frame clones, not every one. This table holds 360,000 or so clones, 75% to 90% found once. Sequences were obtained from PBMCs or T cells enriched from blood (not recorded which). The chain uses TRBV27 and TRBJ1-5; no clear D. The TCR sequence derives from a woman aged 45-59 years who had recovered from COVID-19. CDR3 residues: CASSRLYNQPQHF. In nucleotides, the CDR3 is TGTGCCAGCAGTCGCCTCTACAATCAGCCCCAGCATTTT.